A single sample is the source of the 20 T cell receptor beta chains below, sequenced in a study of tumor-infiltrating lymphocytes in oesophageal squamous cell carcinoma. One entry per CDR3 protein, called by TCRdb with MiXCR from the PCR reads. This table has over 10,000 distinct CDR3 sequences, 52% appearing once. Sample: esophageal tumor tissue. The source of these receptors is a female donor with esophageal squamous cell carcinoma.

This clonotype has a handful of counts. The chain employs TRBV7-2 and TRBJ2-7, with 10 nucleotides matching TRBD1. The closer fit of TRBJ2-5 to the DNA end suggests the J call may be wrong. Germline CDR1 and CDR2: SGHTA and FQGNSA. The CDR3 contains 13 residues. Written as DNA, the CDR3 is TGTGCCAGCAGCTCGGACAGGGGGGAGACCCAGTACTTC. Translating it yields CASSSDRGETQYF.

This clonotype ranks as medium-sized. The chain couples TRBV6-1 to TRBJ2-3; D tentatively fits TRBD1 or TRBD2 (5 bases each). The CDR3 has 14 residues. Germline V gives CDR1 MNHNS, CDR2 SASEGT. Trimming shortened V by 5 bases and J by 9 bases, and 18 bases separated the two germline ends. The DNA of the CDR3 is TGTGCCAGCAGTCCCGGGACCGCCACCAGGACGCAGTATTTT. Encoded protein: CASSPGTATRTQYF.

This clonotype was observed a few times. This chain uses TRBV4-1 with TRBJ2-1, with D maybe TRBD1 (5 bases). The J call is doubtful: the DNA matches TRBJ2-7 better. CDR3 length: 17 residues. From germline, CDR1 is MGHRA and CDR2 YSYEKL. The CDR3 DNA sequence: TGCGCCAGCAGCCCCAGGGTTCCACTCTCCCTTATCTACGAGCAGTACTTC. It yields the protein CASSPRVPLSLIYEQYF.

CDR3 sequence reads: CASSLYDGVGYGYTF. The CDR3 region has the DNA TGTGCCAGCAGCTTATACGATGGTGTGGGCTATGGCTACACCTTC. The chain couples TRBV7-8 to TRBJ1-2; no definite D call. The CDR3 loop spans 15 amino acids. Trimming took off 2 bases at V and 4 bases at J, with 14 bases between the two ends. CDR1 and CDR2 from the germline V gene are SGHVS and FQNEAQ.

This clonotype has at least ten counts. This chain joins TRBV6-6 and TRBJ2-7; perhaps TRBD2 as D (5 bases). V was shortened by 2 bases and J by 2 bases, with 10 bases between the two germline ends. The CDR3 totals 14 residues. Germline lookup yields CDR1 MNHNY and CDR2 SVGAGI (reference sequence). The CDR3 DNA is TGTGCCAGCAGTTACGAGGGCCCTACCTACGAGCAGTACTTC. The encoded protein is CASSYEGPTYEQYF.

Here the CDR3 DNA reads TGTGCCAGTACGTCTGAGACAGGTGCTAACTACGAGCAGTACTTC. The encoded protein is CASTSETGANYEQYF. V and J are TRBV7-3 and TRBJ2-4; D is possibly TRBD1 (6 bases). The better agreement between TRBJ2-7 and the DNA end casts doubt on the J call. The CDR3 length is 15 residues. Germline CDR1 and CDR2: SGHTA and FQGTGA.

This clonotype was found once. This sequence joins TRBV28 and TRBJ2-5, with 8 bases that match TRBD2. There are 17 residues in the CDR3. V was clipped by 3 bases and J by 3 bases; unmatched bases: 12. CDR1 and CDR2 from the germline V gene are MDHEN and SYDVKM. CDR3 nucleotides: TGTGCCAGCAGTTTGGTAGCGGGATCGCCAGGGAAAGAGACCCAGTACTTC. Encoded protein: CASSLVAGSPGKETQYF.

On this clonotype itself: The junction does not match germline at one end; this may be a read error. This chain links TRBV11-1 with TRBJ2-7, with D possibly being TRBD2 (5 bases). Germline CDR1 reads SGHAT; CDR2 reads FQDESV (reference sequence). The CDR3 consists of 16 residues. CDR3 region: CASSLGSYSSYNEQYF. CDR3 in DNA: TGTGCCAGCAGTTTAGGGAGCTACAGCTCCTACAATGAGCAGTACTTC.

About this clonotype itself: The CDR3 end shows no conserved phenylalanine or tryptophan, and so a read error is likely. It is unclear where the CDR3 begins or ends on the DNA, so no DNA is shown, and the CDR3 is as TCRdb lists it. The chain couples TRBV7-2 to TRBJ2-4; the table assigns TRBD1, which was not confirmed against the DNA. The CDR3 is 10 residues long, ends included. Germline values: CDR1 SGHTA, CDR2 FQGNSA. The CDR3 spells CASSLNQGGA.

Here the CDR3 DNA reads TGTGCCTGGAGGAGGGAGATCCCCTACAATGAGCAGTTCTTC. Translated: CAWRREIPYNEQFF. V is TRBV30 and J is TRBJ2-1, with D perhaps TRBD2 (5 bases). V was cut by 3 bases and J by 2 bases, with 11 bases left in between. This CDR3 has 14 amino acids. CDR1 and CDR2 from the germline V gene are GTSNPN and SVGIG (reference sequence).

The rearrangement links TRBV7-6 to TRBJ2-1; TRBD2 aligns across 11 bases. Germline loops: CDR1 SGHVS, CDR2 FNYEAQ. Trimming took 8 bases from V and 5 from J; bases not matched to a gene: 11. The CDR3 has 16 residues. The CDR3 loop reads CASAPDSGGGNNEQFF. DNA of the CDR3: TGTGCCAGCGCCCCGGATAGCGGGGGGGGAAACAATGAGCAGTTCTTC. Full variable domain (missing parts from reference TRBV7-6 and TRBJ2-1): GAGVSQSPRYKVTKRGQDVALRCDPISGHVSLYWYRQALGQGPEFLTYFNYEAQQDKSGLPNDRFSAERPEGSISTLTIQRTEQRDSAMYRCASAPDSGGGNNEQFFGPGTRLTVL.

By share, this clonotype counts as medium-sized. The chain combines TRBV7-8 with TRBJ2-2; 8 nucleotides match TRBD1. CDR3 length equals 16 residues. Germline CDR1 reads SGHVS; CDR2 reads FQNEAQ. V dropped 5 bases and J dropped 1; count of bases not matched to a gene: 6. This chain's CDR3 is CASSRTGQENTGELFF. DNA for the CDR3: TGTGCCAGCAGCCGGACGGGACAGGAGAACACCGGGGAGCTGTTTTTT.

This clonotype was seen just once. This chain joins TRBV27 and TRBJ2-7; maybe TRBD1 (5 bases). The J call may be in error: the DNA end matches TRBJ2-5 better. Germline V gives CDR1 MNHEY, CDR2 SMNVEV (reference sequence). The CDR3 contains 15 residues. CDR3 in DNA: TGTGCCAGCAGCCCTAGGATAACAGGTGCAGAGACCCAGTACTTC. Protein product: CASSPRITGAETQYF.

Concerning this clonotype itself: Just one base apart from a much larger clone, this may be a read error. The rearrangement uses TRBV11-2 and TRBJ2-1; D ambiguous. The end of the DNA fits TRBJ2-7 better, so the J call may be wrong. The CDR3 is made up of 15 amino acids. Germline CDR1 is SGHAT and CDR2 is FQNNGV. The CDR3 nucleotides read TGTGCCAGCAGCACGCGGCCGAGCTCCTACAATGAGCAGTACTTC. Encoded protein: CASSTRPSSYNEQYF.

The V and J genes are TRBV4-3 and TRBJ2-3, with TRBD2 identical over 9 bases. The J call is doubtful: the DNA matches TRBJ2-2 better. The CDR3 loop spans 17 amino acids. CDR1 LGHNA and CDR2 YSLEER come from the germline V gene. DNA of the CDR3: TGCGCCAGCAGCCAAGACCCAGCGGGGGGCTCCGGGGGGGAGCTGTTTTTT. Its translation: CASSQDPAGGSGGELFF.

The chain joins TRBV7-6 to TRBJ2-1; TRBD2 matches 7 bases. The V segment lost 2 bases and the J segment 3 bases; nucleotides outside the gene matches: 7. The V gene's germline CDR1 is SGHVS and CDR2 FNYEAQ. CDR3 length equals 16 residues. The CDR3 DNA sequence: TGTGCCAGCAGCTTATTTTCCGGCGGGAGCTACAATGAGCAGTTCTTC. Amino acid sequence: CASSLFSGGSYNEQFF.

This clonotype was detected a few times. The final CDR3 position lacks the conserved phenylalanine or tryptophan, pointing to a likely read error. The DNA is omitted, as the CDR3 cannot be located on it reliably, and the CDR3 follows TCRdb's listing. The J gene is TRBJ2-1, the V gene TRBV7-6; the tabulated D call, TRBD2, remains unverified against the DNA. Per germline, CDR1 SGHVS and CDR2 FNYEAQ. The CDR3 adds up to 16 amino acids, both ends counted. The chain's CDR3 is CASSLPHPISPLHFGN.

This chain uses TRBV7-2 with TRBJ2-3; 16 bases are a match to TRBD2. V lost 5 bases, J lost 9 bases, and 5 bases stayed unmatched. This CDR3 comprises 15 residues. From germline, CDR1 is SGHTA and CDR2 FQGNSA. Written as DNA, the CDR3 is TGTGCCAGCAGCGAGGGACTAGCGGGAGGGGACACGCAGTATTTT. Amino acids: CASSEGLAGGDTQYF. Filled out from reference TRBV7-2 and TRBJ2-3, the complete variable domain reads GAGVSQSPSNKVTEKGKDVELRCDPISGHTALYWYRQSLGQGLEFLIYFQGNSAPDKSGLPSDRFSAERTGGSVSTLTIQRTQQEDSAVYLCASSEGLAGGDTQYFGPGTRLTVL.

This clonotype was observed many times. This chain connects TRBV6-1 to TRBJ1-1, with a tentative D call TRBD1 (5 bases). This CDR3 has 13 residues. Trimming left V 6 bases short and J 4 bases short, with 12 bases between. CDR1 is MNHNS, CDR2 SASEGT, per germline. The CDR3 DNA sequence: TGTGCCAGCAGCACTCGGGGGAGCACTGAAGCTTTCTTT. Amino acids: CASSTRGSTEAFF.

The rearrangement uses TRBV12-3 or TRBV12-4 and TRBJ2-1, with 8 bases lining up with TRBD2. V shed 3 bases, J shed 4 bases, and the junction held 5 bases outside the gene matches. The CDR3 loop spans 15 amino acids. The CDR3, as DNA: TGTGCCAGCAGTTTCGAGGGCGGGAGGTACAATGAGCAGTTCTTC. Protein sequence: CASSFEGGRYNEQFF.